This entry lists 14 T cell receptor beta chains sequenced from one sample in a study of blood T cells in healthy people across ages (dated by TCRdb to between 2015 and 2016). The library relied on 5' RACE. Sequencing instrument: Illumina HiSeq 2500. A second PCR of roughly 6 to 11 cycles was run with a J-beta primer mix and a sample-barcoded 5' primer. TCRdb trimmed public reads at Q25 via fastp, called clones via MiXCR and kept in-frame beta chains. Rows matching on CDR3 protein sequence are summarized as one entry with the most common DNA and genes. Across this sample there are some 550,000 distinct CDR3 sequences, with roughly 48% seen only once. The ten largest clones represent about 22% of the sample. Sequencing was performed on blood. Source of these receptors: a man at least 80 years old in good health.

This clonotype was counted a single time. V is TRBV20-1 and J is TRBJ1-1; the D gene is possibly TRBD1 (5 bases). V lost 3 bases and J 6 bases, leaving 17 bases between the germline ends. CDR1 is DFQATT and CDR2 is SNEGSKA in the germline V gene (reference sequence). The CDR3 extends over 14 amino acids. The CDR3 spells CSASITGQDAEAFF. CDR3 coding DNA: TGCAGTGCTAGCATTACAGGCCAGGACGCTGAAGCTTTCTTT.

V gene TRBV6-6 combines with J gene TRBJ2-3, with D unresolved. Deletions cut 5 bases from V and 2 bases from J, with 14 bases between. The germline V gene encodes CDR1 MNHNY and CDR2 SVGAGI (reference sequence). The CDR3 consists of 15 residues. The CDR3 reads CASSVDSYYTDTQYF. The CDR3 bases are TGTGCCAGCAGTGTAGACTCTTACTACACAGATACGCAGTATTTT.

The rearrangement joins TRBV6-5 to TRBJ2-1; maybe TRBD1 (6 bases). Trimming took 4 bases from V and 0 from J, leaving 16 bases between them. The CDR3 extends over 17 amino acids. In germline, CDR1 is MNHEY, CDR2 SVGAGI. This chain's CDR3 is CASSSLPTGSSYNEQFF. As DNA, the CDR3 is TGTGCCAGCAGTTCTCTCCCGACAGGCAGCTCCTACAATGAGCAGTTCTTC.

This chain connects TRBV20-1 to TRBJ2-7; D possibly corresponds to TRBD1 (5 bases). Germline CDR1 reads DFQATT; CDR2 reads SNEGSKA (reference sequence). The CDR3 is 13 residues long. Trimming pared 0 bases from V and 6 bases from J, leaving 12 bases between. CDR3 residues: CSARDGARGEQYF. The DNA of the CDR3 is TGCAGTGCTAGAGATGGGGCTAGAGGCGAGCAGTACTTC.

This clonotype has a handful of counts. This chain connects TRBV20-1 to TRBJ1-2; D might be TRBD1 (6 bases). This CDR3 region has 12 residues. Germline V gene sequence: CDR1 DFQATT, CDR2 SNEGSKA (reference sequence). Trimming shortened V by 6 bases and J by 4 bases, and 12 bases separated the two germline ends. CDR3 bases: TGCAGTGCAGACGGGACATCCTATGGCTACACCTTC. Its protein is CSADGTSYGYTF.

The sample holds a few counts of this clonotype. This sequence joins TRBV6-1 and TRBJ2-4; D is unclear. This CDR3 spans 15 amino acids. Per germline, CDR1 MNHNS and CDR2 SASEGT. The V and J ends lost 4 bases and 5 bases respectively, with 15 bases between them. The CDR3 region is CASSARDGRENIQYF. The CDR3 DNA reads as TGTGCCAGCAGTGCCCGCGACGGACGAGAAAACATTCAGTACTTC.

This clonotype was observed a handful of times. The CDR3 spells CASSLVPAAEGDTQYF. The CDR3, as DNA: TGTGCCAGCAGCTTAGTACCAGCGGCGGAAGGAGATACGCAGTATTTT. The genes are TRBV7-2 and TRBJ2-3; the D gene is possibly TRBD2 (5 bases). CDR1 and CDR2 from the germline V gene are SGHTA and FQGNSA. This CDR3 spans 16 amino acids. Trimming pared 1 base from V and 5 bases from J, leaving 16 bases between. Using reference TRBV7-2 and TRBJ2-3 for the parts outside the CDR3, the full variable domain is GAGVSQSPSNKVTEKGKDVELRCDPISGHTALYWYRQSLGQGLEFLIYFQGNSAPDKSGLPSDRFSAERTGGSVSTLTIQRTQQEDSAVYLCASSLVPAAEGDTQYFGPGTRLTVL.

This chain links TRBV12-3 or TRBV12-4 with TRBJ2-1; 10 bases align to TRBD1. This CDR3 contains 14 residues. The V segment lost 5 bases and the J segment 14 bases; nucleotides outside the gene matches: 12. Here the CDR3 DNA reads TGTGCCAGCAGTGCTTCAAGACAGGGGGCGGGAAAGTTCTTC. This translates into CASSASRQGAGKFF.

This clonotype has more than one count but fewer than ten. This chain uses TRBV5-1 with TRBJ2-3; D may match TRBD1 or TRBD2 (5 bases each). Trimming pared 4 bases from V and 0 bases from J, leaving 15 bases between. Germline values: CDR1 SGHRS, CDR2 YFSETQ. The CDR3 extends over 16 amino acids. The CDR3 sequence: CASSPARDRSTDTQYF. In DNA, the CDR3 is TGCGCCAGCAGCCCGGCCCGGGACCGTAGCACAGATACGCAGTATTTT.

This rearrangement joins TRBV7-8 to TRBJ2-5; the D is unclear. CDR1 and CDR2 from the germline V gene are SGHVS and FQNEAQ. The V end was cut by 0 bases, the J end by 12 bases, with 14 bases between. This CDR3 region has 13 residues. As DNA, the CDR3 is TGTGCCAGCAGCTTAGCGCCGGTGGGGAACAAGTACTTC. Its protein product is CASSLAPVGNKYF.

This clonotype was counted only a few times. In nucleotides, the CDR3 is TGCGCCAGCAGCCACCCCCGGGACAGGGCCAGTCGTACGCAGTATTTT. This sequence encodes CASSHPRDRASRTQYF. The chain links TRBV4-1 to TRBJ2-3; 9 bases match TRBD1. Trimming took 3 bases from V and 8 from J; bases not matched to a gene: 12. CDR1 is MGHRA and CDR2 is YSYEKL in the germline V gene. The CDR3 runs to 16 residues.

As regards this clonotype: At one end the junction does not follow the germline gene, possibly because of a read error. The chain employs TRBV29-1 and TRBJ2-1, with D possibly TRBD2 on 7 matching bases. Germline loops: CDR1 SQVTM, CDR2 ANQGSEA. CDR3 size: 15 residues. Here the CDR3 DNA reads TGCGGCGTGGGGGTAGGGGGGGTGCTCTACAATGAGCAGTTCTTC. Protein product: CGVGVGGVLYNEQFF.

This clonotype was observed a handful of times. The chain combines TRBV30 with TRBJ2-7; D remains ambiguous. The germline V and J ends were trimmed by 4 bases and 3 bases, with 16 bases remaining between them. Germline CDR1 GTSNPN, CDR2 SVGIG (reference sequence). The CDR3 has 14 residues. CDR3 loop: CAWNYGQRVYEQYF. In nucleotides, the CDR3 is TGTGCCTGGAATTATGGTCAGCGCGTCTACGAGCAGTACTTC.

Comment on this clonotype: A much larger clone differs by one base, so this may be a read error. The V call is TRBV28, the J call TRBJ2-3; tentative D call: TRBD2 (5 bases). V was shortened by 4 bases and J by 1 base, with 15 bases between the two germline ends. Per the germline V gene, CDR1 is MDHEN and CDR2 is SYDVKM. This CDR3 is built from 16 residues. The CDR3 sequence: CASSSRSVGRTDTQYF. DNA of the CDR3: TGTGCCAGCAGTTCCCGTAGCGTAGGCCGCACAGATACGCAGTATTTT.